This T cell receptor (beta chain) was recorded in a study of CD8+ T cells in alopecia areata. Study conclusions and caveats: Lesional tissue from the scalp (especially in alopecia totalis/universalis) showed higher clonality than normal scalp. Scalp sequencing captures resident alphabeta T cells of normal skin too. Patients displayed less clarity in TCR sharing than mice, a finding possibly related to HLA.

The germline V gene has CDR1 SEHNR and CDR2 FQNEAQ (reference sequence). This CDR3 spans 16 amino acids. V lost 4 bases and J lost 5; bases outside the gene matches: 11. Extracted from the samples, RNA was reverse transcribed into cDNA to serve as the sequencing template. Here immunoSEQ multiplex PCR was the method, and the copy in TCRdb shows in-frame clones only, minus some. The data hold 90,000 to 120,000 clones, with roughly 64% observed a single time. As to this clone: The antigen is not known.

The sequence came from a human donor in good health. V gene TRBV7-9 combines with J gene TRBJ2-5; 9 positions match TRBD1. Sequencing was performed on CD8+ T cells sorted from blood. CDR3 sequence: CASSSLGQGFLETQYF. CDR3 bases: TGTGCCAGCAGCTCCCTTGGACAGGGGTTCTTGGAGACCCAGTACTTC.